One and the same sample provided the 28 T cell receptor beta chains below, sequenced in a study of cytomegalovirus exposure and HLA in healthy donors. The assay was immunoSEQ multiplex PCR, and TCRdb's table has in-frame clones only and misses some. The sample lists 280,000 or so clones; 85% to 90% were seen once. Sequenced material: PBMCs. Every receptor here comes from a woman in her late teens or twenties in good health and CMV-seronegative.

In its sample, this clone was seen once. The CDR3 coding sequence is TGTGCCAGCAGCGCCGGGACAGGGGGCTTCGAGCAGTACTTC. Translating gives CASSAGTGGFEQYF. The V gene is TRBV2, the J gene TRBJ2-7; the match to TRBD1 covers 12 bases. The V gene's germline CDR1 is SNHLY and CDR2 FYNNEI. J lost 6 bases, V lost 6 bases, and 6 bases had no gene match. CDR3 length equals 14 residues.

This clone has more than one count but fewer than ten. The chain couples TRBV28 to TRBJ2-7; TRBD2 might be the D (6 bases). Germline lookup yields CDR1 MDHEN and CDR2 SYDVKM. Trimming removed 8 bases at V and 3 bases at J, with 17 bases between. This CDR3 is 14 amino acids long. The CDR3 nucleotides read TGTGCCAGCGGGGGGTGGGAGGTTCGCTACGAGCAGTACTTC. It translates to CASGGWEVRYEQYF.

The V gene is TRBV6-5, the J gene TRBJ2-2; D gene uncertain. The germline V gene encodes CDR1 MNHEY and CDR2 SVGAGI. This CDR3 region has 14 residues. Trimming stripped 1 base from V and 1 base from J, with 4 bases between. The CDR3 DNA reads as TGTGCCAGCAGTTACTTCCGGAACACCGGGGAGCTGTTTTTT. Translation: CASSYFRNTGELFF.

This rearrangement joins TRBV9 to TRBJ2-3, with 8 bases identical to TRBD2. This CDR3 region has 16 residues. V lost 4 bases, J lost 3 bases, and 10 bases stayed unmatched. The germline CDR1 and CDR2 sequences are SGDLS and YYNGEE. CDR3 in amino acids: CASSQEGAGVTDTQYF. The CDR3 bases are TGTGCCAGCAGCCAAGAGGGAGCGGGAGTAACAGATACGCAGTATTTT.

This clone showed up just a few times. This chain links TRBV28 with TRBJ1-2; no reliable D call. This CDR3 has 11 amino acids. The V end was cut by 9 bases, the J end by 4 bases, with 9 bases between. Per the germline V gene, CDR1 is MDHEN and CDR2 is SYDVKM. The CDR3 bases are TGTGCCAGTCTTACCGGCTATGGCTACACCTTC. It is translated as CASLTGYGYTF.

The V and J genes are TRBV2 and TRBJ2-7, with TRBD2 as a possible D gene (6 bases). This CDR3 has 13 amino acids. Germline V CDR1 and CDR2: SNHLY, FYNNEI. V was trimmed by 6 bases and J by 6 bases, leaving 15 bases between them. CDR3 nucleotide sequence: TGTGCCAGCAGCGGGAGCCAGGCTCGCGAGCAGTACTTC. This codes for CASSGSQAREQYF.

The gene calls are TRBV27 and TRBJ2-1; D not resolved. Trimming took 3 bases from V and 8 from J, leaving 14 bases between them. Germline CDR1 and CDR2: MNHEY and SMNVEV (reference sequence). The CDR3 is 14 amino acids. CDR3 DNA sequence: TGTGCCAGCAGTTTTGGCGGTGTTCTGGATGAGCAGTTCTTC. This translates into CASSFGGVLDEQFF.

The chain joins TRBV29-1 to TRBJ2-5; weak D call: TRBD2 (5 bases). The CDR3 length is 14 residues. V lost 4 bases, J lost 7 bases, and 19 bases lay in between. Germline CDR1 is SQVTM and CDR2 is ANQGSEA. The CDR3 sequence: CSVGYRLARATQYF. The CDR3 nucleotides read TGCAGCGTTGGTTATAGGCTAGCAAGAGCGACCCAGTACTTC.

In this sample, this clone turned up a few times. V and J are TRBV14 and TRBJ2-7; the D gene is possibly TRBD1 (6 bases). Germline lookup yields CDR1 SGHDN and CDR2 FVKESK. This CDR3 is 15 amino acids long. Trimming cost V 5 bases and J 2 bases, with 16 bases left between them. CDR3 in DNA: TGTGCCAGCAGCACGGGACATTTGAGGACCTACGAGCAGTACTTC. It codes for CASSTGHLRTYEQYF.

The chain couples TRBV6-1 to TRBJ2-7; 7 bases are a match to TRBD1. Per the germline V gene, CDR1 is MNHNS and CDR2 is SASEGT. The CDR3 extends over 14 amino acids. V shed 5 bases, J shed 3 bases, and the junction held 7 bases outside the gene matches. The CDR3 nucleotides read TGTGCCAGCAGTTCCTCAGGGGGTGTCTACGAGCAGTACTTC. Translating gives CASSSSGGVYEQYF.

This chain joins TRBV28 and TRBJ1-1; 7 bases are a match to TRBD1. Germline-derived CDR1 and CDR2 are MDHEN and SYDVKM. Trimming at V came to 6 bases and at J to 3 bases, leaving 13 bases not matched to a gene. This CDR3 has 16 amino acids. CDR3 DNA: TGTGCCAGCAGACCACCCACGGGCAGGGGGGACACTGAAGCTTTCTTT. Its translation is CASRPPTGRGDTEAFF.

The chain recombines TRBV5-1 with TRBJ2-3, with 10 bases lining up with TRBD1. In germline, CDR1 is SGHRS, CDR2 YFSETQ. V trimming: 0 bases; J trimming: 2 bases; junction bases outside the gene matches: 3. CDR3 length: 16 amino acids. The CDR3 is CASSLAGTGVTDTQYF. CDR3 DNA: TGCGCCAGCAGCTTGGCCGGGACAGGGGTCACAGATACGCAGTATTTT.

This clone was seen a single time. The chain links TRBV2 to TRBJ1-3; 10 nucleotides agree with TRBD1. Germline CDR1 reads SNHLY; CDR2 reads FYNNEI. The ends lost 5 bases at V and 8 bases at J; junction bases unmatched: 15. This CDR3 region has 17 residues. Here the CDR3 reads CASSQEGTGVFRDTIYF. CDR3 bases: TGTGCCAGCAGTCAAGAAGGGACAGGGGTTTTTCGGGACACCATATATTTT.

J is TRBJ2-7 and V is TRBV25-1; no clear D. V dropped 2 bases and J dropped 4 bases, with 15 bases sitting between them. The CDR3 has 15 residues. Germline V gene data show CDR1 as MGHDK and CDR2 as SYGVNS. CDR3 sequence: CASSEGSNPGYEQYF. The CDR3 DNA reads TGTGCCAGCAGTGAAGGATCCAATCCCGGGTACGAGCAGTACTTC.

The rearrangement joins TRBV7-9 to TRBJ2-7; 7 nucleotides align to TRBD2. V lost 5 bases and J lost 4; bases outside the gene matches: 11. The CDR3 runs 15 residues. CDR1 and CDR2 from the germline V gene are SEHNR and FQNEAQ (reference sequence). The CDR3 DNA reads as TGTGCCAGCAGCCCATCGGGTAGCGGGTCGTACGAGCAGTACTTC. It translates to CASSPSGSGSYEQYF.

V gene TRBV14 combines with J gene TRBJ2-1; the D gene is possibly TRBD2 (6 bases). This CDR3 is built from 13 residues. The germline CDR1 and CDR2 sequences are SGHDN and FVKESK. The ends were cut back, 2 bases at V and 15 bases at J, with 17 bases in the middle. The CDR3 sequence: CASSQTLFGGPFF. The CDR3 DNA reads TGTGCCAGCAGCCAAACCCTTTTCGGAGGGCCGTTCTTC.

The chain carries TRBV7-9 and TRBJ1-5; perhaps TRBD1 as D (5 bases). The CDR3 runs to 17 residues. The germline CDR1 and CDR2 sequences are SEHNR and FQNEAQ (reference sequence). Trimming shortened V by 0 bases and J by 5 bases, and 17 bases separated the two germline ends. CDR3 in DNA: TGTGCCAGCAGCTTAGCGCTAACGGGGGGAAGCTATCAGCCCCAGCATTTT. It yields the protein CASSLALTGGSYQPQHF.

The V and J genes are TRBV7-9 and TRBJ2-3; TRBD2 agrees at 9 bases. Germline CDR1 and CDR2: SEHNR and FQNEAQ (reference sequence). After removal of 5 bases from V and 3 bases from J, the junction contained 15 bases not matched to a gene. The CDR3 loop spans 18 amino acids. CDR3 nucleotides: TGTGCCAGCAGCCCCCTGCGCCGCGGGAGGGCCGTAACAGATACGCAGTATTTT. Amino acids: CASSPLRRGRAVTDTQYF.

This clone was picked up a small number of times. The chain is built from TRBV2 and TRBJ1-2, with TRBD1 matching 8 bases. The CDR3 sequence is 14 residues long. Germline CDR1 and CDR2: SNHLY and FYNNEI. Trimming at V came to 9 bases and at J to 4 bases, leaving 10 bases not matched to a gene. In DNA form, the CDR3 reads TGTGCCAGAGCAGGGGGCGCGGGCCCCTATGGCTACACCTTC. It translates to CARAGGAGPYGYTF.

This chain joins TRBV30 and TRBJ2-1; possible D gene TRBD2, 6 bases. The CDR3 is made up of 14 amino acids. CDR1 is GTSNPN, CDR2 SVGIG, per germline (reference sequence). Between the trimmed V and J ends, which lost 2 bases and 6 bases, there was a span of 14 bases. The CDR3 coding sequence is TGTGCCTGGAGTCGAGCGGAGGGGTCCAATGAGCAGTTCTTC. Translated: CAWSRAEGSNEQFF.

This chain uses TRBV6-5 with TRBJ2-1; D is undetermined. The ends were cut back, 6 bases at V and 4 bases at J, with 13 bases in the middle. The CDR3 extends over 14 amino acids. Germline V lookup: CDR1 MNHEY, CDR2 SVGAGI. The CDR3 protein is CASSRQVPYNEQFF. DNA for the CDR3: TGTGCCAGCAGCCGACAAGTTCCTTACAATGAGCAGTTCTTC.

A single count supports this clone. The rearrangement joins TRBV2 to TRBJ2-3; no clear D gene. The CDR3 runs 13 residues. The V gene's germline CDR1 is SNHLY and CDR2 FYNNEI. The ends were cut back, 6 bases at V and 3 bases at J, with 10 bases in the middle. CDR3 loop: CASRPDTTDTQYF. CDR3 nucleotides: TGTGCCAGCAGGCCCGACACTACAGATACGCAGTATTTT.

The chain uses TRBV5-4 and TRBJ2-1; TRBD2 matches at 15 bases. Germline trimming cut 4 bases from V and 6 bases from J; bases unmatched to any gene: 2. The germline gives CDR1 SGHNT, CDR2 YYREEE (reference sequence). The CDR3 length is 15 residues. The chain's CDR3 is CASSAGLAGGNEQFF. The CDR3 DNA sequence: TGTGCCAGCAGCGCGGGACTAGCGGGAGGCAATGAGCAGTTCTTC. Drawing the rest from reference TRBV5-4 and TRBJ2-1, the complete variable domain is ETGVTQSPTHLIKTRGQQVTLRCSSQSGHNTVSWYQQALGQGPQFIFQYYREEENGRGNFPPRFSGLQFPNYSSELNVNALELDDSALYLCASSAGLAGGNEQFFGPGTRLTVL.

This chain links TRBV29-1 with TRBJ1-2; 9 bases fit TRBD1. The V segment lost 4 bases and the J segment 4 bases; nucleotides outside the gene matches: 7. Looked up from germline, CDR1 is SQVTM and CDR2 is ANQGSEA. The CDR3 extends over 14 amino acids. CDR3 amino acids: CSVAPGTGPYGYTF. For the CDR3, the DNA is TGCAGCGTTGCCCCCGGGACAGGGCCCTATGGCTACACCTTC.

CDR3 residues: CAWSVRGQVAKNIQYF. DNA of the CDR3: TGTGCCTGGAGTGTTCGAGGGCAGGTAGCCAAAAACATTCAGTACTTC. The V and J genes are TRBV30 and TRBJ2-4, with a weak D call TRBD2 (5 bases). Looked up from germline, CDR1 is GTSNPN and CDR2 is SVGIG (reference sequence). This CDR3 region has 16 residues. V lost 0 bases and J 0 bases, leaving 12 bases between the germline ends.

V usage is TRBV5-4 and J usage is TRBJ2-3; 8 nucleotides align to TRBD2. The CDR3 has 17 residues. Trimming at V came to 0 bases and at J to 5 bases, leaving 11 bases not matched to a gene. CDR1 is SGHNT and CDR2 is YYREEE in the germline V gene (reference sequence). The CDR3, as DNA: TGTGCCAGCAGCTTGGACCGCCAGCGGGAGAGGAAAGATACGCAGTATTTT. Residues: CASSLDRQRERKDTQYF. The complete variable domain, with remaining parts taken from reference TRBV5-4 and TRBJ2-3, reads ETGVTQSPTHLIKTRGQQVTLRCSSQSGHNTVSWYQQALGQGPQFIFQYYREEENGRGNFPPRFSGLQFPNYSSELNVNALELDDSALYLCASSLDRQRERKDTQYFGPGTRLTVL.

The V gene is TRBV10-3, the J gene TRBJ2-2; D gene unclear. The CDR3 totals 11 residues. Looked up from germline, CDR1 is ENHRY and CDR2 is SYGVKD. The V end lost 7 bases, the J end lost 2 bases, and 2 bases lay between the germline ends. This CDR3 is CAITNTGELFF. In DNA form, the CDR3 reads TGTGCCATCACAAACACCGGGGAGCTGTTTTTT.

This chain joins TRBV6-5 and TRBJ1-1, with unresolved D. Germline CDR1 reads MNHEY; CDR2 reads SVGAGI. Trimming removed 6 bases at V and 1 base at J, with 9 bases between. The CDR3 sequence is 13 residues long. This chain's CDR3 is CASSLSKNTEAFF. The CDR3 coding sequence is TGTGCCAGCAGCCTTAGTAAGAACACTGAAGCTTTCTTT.